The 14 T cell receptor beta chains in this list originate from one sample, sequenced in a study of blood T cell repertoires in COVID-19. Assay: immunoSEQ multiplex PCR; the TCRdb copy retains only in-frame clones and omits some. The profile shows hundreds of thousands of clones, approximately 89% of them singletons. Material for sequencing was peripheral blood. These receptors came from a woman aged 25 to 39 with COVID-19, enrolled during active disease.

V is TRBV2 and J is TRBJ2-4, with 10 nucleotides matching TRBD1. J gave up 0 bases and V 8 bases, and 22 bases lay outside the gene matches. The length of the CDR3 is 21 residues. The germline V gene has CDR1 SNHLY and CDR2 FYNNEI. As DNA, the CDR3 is TGTGCCAGCTTTTCGCGGACAGGGGGATCCCATGAACCCATAGCCAAAAACATTCAGTACTTC. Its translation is CASFSRTGGSHEPIAKNIQYF.

The CDR3, as DNA: TGTGCCAGCAGCCAGGGGGCGGGGGAGCTGTTTTTT. Protein product: CASSQGAGELFF. The chain has TRBV7-6 and TRBJ2-2, with 8 nucleotides matching TRBD1. This CDR3 is 12 amino acids long. From germline, CDR1 is SGHVS and CDR2 FNYEAQ. The junction had 1 base not matched to a gene; V was cut back by 5 bases and J by 8 bases.

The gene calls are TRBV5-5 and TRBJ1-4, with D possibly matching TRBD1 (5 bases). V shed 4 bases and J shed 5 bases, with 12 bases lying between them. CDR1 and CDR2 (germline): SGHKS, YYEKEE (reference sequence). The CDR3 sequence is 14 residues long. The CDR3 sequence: CASSPRDLNEKLFF. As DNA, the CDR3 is TGTGCCAGCAGCCCCAGGGACTTAAATGAAAAACTGTTTTTT.

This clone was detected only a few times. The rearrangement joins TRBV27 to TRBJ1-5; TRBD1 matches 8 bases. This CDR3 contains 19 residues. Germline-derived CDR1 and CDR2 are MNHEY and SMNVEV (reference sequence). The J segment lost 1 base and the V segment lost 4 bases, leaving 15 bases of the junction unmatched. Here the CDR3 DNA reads TGTGCCAGCAGTTCATACGGACAGGGAAGGCTAGGGAGCAATCAGCCCCAGCATTTT. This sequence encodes CASSSYGQGRLGSNQPQHF.

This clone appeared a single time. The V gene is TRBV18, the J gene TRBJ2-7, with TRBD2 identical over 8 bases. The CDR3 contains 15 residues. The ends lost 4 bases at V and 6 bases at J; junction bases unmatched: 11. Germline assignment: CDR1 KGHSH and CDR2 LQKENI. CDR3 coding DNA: TGTGCCAGCTCACTCCTAGAAGGGACTAGAAGCGAGCAGTACGTC. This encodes CASSLLEGTRSEQYV.

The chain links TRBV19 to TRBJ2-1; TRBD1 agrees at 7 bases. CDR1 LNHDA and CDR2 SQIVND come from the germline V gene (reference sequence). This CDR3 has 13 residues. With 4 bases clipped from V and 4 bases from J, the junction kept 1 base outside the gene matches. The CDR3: CASSTGQYNEQFF. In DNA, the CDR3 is TGTGCCAGTAGTACGGGACAGTACAATGAGCAGTTCTTC.

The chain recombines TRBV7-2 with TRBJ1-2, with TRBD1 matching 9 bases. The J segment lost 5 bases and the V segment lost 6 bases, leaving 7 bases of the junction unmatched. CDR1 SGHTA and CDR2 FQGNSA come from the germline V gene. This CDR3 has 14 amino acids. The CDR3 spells CASRLRGTGYGYTF. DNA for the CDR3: TGTGCCAGCAGACTAAGGGGGACAGGGTATGGCTACACCTTC.

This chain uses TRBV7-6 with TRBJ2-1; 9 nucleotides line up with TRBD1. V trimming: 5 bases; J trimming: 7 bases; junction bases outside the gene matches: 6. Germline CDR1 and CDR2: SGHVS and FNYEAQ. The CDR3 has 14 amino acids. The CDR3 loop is CASSKSGTGNEQFF. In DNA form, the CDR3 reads TGTGCCAGCAGCAAATCCGGGACAGGGAATGAGCAGTTCTTC.

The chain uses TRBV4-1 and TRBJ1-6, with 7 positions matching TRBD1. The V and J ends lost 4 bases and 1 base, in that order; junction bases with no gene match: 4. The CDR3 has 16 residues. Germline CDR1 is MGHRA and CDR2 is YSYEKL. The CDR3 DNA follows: TGCGCCAGCAGCCCCGGGACAGAATCCTATAATTCACCCCTCCACTTT. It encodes CASSPGTESYNSPLHF.

CDR3 coding DNA: TGTGCCAGCAGGCCTAGCGGGGAGGAGACCCAGTACTTC. This gives the protein CASRPSGEETQYF. This chain links TRBV3-1 (or the pseudogene TRBV3-2) with TRBJ2-5; 9 nucleotides agree with TRBD2. This CDR3 has 13 amino acids. Germline CDR1 LGHDT, CDR2 YNNKEL (reference sequence). V lost 6 bases, J lost 5 bases, and 4 bases stayed unmatched.

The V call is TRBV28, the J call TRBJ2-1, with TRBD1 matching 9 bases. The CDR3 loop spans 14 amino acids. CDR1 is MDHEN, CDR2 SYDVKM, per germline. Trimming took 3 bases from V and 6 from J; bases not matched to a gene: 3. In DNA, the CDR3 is TGTGCCAGCAGTTTCGGGACAGGGAGCAATGAGCAGTTCTTC. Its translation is CASSFGTGSNEQFF.

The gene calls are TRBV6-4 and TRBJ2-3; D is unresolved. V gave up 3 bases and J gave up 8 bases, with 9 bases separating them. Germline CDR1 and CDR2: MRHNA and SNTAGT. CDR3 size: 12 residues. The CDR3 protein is CASSDGGATQYF. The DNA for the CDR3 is TGTGCCAGCAGTGATGGCGGCGCTACGCAGTATTTT.

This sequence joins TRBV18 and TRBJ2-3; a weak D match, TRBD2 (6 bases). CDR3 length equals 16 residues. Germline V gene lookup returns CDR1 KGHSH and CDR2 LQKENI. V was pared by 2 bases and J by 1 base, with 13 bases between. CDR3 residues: CASSPGSGGGTDTQYF. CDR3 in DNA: TGTGCCAGCTCACCAGGTAGCGGCGGTGGCACAGATACGCAGTATTTT.

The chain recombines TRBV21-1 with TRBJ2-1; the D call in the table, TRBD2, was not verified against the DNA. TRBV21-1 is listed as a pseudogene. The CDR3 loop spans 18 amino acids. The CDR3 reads CASSKVVTSGRMHNEQFF. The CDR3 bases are TGTGCCAGCAGCAAAGTTGTTACTAGCGGGAGAATGCACAATGAGCAGTTCTTC.